The rows below give T cell receptor beta chains drawn from one sample of a study of tumor-infiltrating lymphocytes in primary liver carcinoma. TCRdb independently ran MiXCR on the multiplex PCR reads; one entry per CDR3 protein. The table has around 20,000 distinct CDR3 sequences, 79% seen once. The material sequenced was liver tumor tissue from sampling region 4. The receptor set was obtained from a woman younger than 45 with primary liver carcinoma and hepatitis B virus infection. The CDR3 runs from the conserved cysteine through the conserved F or W. Fields, in order: J gene, V gene, CDR3 length, CDR3 protein.

J gene: TRBJ2-1
V gene: TRBV11-2
CDR3 length: 15
CDR3 protein: CASSSGGGSNNEQFF

J gene: TRBJ1-1
V gene: TRBV11-2
CDR3 length: 20
CDR3 protein: CASSARDRGREGRSNTEAFF

J gene: TRBJ2-2
V gene: TRBV6-5
CDR3 length: 15
CDR3 protein: CASSPRTEFTRELFF

J gene: TRBJ2-3
V gene: TRBV11-2
CDR3 length: 15
CDR3 protein: CARSPRTSVADTQYF

J gene: TRBJ1-1
V gene: TRBV11-2
CDR3 length: 20
CDR3 protein: CANSAWDRRRKRWSNTEAFF

J gene: TRBJ2-7
V gene: TRBV7-8
CDR3 length: 12
CDR3 protein: CVSSSGAKVQYF

J gene: TRBJ2-5
V gene: TRBV10-3
CDR3 length: 15
CDR3 protein: CAISESTTREEIQYF

J gene: TRBJ2-3
V gene: TRBV4-3
CDR3 length: 21
CDR3 protein: CASSQEPITSGRTEVTDTQYF

J gene: TRBJ1-1
V gene: TRBV11-2
CDR3 length: 20
CDR3 protein: CAGSAWDWGRKRWSNTEAFF

J gene: TRBJ2-1
V gene: TRBV11-3
CDR3 length: 15
CDR3 protein: CVSRRLAGGRYEQLF